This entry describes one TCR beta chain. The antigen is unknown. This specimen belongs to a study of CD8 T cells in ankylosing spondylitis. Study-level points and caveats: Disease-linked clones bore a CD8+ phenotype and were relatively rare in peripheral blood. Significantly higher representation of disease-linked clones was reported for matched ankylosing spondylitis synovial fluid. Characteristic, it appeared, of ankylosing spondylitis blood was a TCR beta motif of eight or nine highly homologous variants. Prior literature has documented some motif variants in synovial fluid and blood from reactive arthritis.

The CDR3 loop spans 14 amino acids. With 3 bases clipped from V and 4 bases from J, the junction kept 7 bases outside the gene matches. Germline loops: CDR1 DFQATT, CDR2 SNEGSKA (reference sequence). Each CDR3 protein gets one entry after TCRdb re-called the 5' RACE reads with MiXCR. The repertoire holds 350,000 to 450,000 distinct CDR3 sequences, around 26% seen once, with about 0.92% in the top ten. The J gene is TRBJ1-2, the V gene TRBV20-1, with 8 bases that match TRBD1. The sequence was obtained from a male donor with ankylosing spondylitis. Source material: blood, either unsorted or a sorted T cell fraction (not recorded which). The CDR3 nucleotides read TGCAGTGCTAGCTTGGACAGGGCGGGCTATGGCTACACCTTC. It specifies CSASLDRAGYGYTF.